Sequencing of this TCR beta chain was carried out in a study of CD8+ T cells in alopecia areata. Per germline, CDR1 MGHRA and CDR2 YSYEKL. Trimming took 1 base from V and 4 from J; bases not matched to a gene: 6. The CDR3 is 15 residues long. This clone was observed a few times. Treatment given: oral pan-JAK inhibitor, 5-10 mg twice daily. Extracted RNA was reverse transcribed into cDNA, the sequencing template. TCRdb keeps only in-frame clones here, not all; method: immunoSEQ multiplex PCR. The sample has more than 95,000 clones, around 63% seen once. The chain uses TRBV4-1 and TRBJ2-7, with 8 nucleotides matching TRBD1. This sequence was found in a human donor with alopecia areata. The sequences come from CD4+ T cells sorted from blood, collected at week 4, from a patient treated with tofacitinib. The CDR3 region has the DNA TGCGCCAGCAGCCAAGCCCCCAGGGGGCCTTACGAGCAGTACTTC. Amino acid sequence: CASSQAPRGPYEQYF.